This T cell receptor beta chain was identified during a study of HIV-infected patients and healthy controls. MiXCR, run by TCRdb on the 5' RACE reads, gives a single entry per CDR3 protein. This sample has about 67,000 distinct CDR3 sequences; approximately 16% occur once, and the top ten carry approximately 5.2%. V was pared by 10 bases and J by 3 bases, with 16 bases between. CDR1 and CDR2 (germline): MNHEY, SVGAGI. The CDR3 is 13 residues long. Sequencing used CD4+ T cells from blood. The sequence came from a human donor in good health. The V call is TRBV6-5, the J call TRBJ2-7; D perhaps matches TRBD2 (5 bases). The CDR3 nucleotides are TGTGCCACCTCTCGGGGAACCAACTACGAGCAGTACTTC. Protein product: CATSRGTNYEQYF.